Below, 18 T cell receptor beta chains from the same sample are listed, as sequenced in a study of PD-L1 blockade in urothelial cancer. TCRdb's copy holds only in-frame clones and misses some; the assay was immunoSEQ multiplex PCR. The sample consists of around 56,000 clones, around 84% of them appearing once. Specimen: PBMCs, collected around atezolizumab (anti-PD-L1) treatment. The receptors derive from a man between 50 and 59 years old with urothelial cancer.

This clone was seen a single time. The chain has TRBV2 and TRBJ2-3; TRBD2 matches at 10 bases. V shed 8 bases and J 0 bases; nucleotides not matched to a gene: 11. Germline CDR1 and CDR2: SNHLY and FYNNEI. The CDR3 has 17 amino acids. CDR3 region: CASAGPLTSGSTDTQYF. The CDR3 bases are TGTGCCAGCGCGGGACCCCTGACTAGCGGGAGCACAGATACGCAGTATTTT.

The chain carries TRBV7-6 and TRBJ2-1, with 12 bases fitting TRBD2. The V gene end was trimmed by 5 bases and the J gene end by 0 bases; junction bases not matched to a gene: 8. The CDR3 is made up of 18 amino acids. Germline values: CDR1 SGHVS, CDR2 FNYEAQ. The CDR3 region has the DNA TGTGCCAGCAGCAGGCCCAAGACTAGCGGGGGCTCCTACAATGAGCAGTTCTTC. Translated: CASSRPKTSGGSYNEQFF.

This clone was detected only once. J is TRBJ1-2 and V is TRBV2, with 7 positions matching TRBD1. The CDR3 length is 13 residues. V lost 8 bases to trimming and J lost 4 bases; unmatched junction nucleotides: 7. The germline V gene encodes CDR1 SNHLY and CDR2 FYNNEI. The CDR3 region has the DNA TGTGCCAGCTCTGACAGGGAAGGCTATGGCTACACCTTC. This encodes CASSDREGYGYTF.

This chain uses TRBV5-1 with TRBJ2-1; possibly TRBD1 for D (6 bases). Germline values: CDR1 SGHRS, CDR2 YFSETQ. The ends were cut back, 8 bases at V and 2 bases at J, with 14 bases in the middle. The CDR3 has 14 amino acids. CDR3 in DNA: TGCGCCAGTGGACAGAGTGGCACCTACAATGAGCAGTTCTTC. Translated: CASGQSGTYNEQFF.

The chain couples TRBV6-5 to TRBJ1-2, with D possibly matching TRBD1 (6 bases). Trimming shortened V by 5 bases and J by 0 bases, and 10 bases separated the two germline ends. Germline CDR1 MNHEY, CDR2 SVGAGI. The CDR3 spans 14 residues. In DNA, the CDR3 is TGTGCCAGCAGTGACAGGAGAGCTAACTATGGCTACACCTTC. Encoded protein: CASSDRRANYGYTF.

The chain uses TRBV21-1 and TRBJ1-2; the listed D gene, TRBD1, was not tested against the DNA. TRBV21-1 is given as a pseudogene. The CDR3 sequence is 14 residues long. The CDR3 DNA follows: TGTGCCAGCACCCTAGACAGGTCGAACTATGGCTACACCTTC. It specifies CASTLDRSNYGYTF.

The chain carries TRBV2 and TRBJ2-4; a weak D match, TRBD2 (6 bases). The germline V and J ends were trimmed by 8 bases and 6 bases, with 20 bases remaining between them. The CDR3 contains 15 residues. Germline V gene sequence: CDR1 SNHLY, CDR2 FYNNEI. The CDR3 DNA reads TGTGCCAGCCTGCCTAGCGAGGCAACTTCAAACATTCAGTACTTC. As protein: CASLPSEATSNIQYF.

This chain connects TRBV18 to TRBJ2-1; D possibly corresponds to TRBD2 (5 bases). CDR1 is KGHSH, CDR2 LQKENI, per germline. Trimming stripped 6 bases from V and 7 bases from J, with 16 bases between. The CDR3 has 14 amino acids. CDR3: CASSSSTSLNEQFF. The CDR3 region has the DNA TGTGCCAGCTCGTCTAGCACGAGCCTTAATGAGCAGTTCTTC.

The chain carries TRBV28 and TRBJ2-1; 11 bases match TRBD1. There are 15 residues in the CDR3. Trimming removed 6 bases from V and 6 bases from J; junction bases left unmatched: 7. The germline CDR1 and CDR2 sequences are MDHEN and SYDVKM. The CDR3 bases are TGTGCCAGCAGAAAGGGACAGGGGGTCGGCAATGAGCAGTTCTTC. Translated: CASRKGQGVGNEQFF. The variable domain in full, completed from reference TRBV28 and TRBJ2-1, reads DVKVTQSSRYLVKRTGEKVFLECVQDMDHENMFWYRQDPGLGLRLIYFSYDVKMKEKGDIPEGYSVSREKKERFSLILESASTNQTSMYLCASRKGQGVGNEQFFGPGTRLTVL.

The chain uses TRBV5-1 and TRBJ2-7; the D gene is possibly TRBD1 (6 bases). There are 14 residues in the CDR3. V lost 4 bases, J lost 5 bases, and 16 bases lay in between. Germline lookup yields CDR1 SGHRS and CDR2 YFSETQ. Here the CDR3 reads CASSPQGRGDEQYF. The CDR3 DNA reads TGCGCCAGCAGCCCCCAGGGGCGAGGTGACGAGCAGTACTTC.

The rearrangement joins TRBV7-3 to TRBJ1-6, with 7 bases aligning to TRBD1. The germline gives CDR1 SGHTA, CDR2 FQGTGA. The CDR3 extends over 15 amino acids. The V segment lost 5 bases and the J segment 6 bases; nucleotides outside the gene matches: 7. Written as DNA, the CDR3 is TGTGCCAGCAGCCAACGCCGGGACAGTAATTCACCCCTCCACTTT. Protein sequence: CASSQRRDSNSPLHF. Full variable domain (missing parts from reference TRBV7-3 and TRBJ1-6): GAGVSQTPSNKVTEKGKYVELRCDPISGHTALYWYRQSLGQGPEFLIYFQGTGAADDSGLPNDRFFAVRPEGSVSTLKIQRTERGDSAVYLCASSQRRDSNSPLHFGNGTRLTVT.

V is TRBV5-4 and J is TRBJ1-1, with 9 bases identical to TRBD1. CDR1 is SGHNT and CDR2 is YYREEE in the germline V gene (reference sequence). CDR3 length equals 15 residues. V dropped 4 bases and J dropped 6; count of bases not matched to a gene: 10. CDR3 region: CASSQTGQGLSEAFF. For the CDR3, the DNA is TGTGCCAGCAGCCAGACGGGACAGGGATTATCTGAAGCTTTCTTT. The variable domain in full, with the rest retrieved from reference TRBV5-4 and TRBJ1-1, is ETGVTQSPTHLIKTRGQQVTLRCSSQSGHNTVSWYQQALGQGPQFIFQYYREEENGRGNFPPRFSGLQFPNYSSELNVNALELDDSALYLCASSQTGQGLSEAFFGQGTRLTVV.

The CDR3 DNA reads as TGTGCCAGTAGATTGGGAGAGGGTGAGCAGTTCTTC. Translating it yields CASRLGEGEQFF. J is TRBJ2-1 and V is TRBV19; possible D gene TRBD2, 5 bases. The CDR3 consists of 12 residues. Between the trimmed V and J ends, which lost 6 bases and 9 bases, there was a span of 12 bases. Germline V gene sequence: CDR1 LNHDA, CDR2 SQIVND (reference sequence).

This chain links TRBV18 with TRBJ2-2, with TRBD2 matching 10 bases. The CDR3 spans 17 residues. Germline loops: CDR1 KGHSH, CDR2 LQKENI. V dropped 3 bases and J dropped 4; count of bases not matched to a gene: 8. CDR3 sequence: CASSPRFGTSVTGELFF. The DNA of the CDR3 is TGTGCCAGCTCACCCCGCTTCGGGACTAGCGTCACCGGGGAGCTGTTTTTT.

This clone occurred a few times. The CDR3 nucleotides read TGTGCCAGCAGCAATGGACAGGCGTACCAAGAGACCCAGTACTTC. This translates into CASSNGQAYQETQYF. The V gene is TRBV5-4, the J gene TRBJ2-5, with 7 bases fitting TRBD1. There are 15 residues in the CDR3. Germline V gives CDR1 SGHNT, CDR2 YYREEE (reference sequence). V shed 4 bases, J shed 0 bases, and the junction held 6 bases outside the gene matches.

This clone was seen just once. The chain employs TRBV4-2 and TRBJ1-1; TRBD1 matches at 11 bases. V trimming: 4 bases; J trimming: 0 bases; junction bases outside the gene matches: 4. This CDR3 has 16 residues. Germline V gene lookup returns CDR1 LGHNA and CDR2 YNFKEQ. CDR3: CASSRGTGGMNTEAFF. The DNA for the CDR3 is TGTGCCAGCAGCCGCGGGACAGGGGGAATGAACACTGAAGCTTTCTTT.

This chain links TRBV28 with TRBJ2-2; TRBD1 matches 9 bases. V lost 4 bases, J lost 4 bases, and 7 bases stayed unmatched. Germline V gives CDR1 MDHEN, CDR2 SYDVKM. This CDR3 spans 16 amino acids. This chain's CDR3 is CASSSWDREGTGELFF. CDR3 coding DNA: TGTGCCAGCAGTTCGTGGGACAGGGAGGGCACCGGGGAGCTGTTTTTT.

V is TRBV5-6 and J is TRBJ2-3; 10 bases match TRBD2. Germline V gene lookup returns CDR1 SGHDT and CDR2 YYEEEE. Trimming cost V 4 bases and J 0 bases; bases outside gene matches: 5. CDR3 length: 16 amino acids. The CDR3 reads CASSLQLAGSTDTQYF. CDR3 DNA: TGTGCCAGCAGCCTGCAACTAGCGGGGAGCACAGATACGCAGTATTTT.